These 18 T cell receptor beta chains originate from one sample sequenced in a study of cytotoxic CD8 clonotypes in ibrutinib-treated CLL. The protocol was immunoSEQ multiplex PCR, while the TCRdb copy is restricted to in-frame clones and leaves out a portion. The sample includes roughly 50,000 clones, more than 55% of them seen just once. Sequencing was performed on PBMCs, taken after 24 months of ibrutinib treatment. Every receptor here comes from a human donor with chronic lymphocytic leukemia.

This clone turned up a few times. The CDR3 nucleotides are TGTGCCAGCAGCCCGGGCAGGGCTGGGGCCAACGTCCTGACTTTC. This codes for CASSPGRAGANVLTF. The V call is TRBV5-6, the J call TRBJ2-6; TRBD1 might be the D (5 bases). Germline V gives CDR1 SGHDT, CDR2 YYEEEE. The germline V and J ends were trimmed by 4 bases and 2 bases, with 10 bases remaining between them. The CDR3 has 15 amino acids.

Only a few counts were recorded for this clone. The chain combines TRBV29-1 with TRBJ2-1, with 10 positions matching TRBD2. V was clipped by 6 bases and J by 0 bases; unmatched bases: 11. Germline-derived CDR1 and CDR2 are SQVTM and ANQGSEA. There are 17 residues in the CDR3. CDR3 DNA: TGCAGCGTCGCCGGGACTAGCGCACCCGGCTCCTACAATGAGCAGTTCTTC. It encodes CSVAGTSAPGSYNEQFF.

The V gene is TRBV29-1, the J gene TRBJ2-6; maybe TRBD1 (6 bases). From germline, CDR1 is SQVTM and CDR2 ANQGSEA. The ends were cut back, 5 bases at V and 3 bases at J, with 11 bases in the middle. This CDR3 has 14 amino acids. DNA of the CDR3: TGCAGCGTTTTGGGGGCTGATGGGGCCAACGTCCTGACTTTC. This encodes CSVLGADGANVLTF.

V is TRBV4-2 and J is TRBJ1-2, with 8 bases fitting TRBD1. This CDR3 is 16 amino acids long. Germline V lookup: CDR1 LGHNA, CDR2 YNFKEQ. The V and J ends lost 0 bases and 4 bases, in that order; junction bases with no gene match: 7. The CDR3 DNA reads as TGTGCCAGCAGCCAAGATCGGGGACAGGCCTCCTATGGCTACACCTTC. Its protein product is CASSQDRGQASYGYTF.

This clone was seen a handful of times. DNA of the CDR3: TGTGCCAGCAGCGTAGTAACGGGGGGCCCAACAGATACGCAGTATTTT. Protein: CASSVVTGGPTDTQYF. The chain combines TRBV9 with TRBJ2-3; D is possibly TRBD2 (7 bases). The germline gives CDR1 SGDLS, CDR2 YYNGEE. The CDR3 totals 16 residues. The V gene lost 0 bases and the J gene lost 3 bases, with 14 bases spanning the gap.

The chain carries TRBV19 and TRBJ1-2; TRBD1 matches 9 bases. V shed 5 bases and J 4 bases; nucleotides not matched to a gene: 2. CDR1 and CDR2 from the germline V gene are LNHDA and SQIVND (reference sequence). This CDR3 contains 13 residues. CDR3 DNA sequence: TGTGCCAGTAGTCCGGGACAGGGCTATGGCTACACCTTC. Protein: CASSPGQGYGYTF.

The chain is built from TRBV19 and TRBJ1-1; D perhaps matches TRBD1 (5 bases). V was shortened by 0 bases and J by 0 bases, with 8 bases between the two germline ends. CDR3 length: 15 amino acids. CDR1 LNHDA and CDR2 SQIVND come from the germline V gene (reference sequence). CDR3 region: CASSIDPGMNTEAFF. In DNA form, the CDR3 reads TGTGCCAGTAGTATAGATCCAGGGATGAACACTGAAGCTTTCTTT.

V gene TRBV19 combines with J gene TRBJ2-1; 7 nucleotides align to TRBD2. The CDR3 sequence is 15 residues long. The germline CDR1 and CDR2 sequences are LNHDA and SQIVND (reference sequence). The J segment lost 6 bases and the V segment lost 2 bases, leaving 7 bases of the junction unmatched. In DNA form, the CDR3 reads TGTGCCAGTAGTATACGGGGGGTTCTCGGCAATGAGCAGTTCTTC. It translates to CASSIRGVLGNEQFF.

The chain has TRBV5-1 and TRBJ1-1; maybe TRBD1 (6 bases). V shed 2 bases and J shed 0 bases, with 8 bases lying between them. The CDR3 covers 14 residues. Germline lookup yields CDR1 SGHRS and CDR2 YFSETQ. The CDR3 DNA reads TGCGCCAGCAGCTTTGACAGGATGAACACTGAAGCTTTCTTT. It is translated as CASSFDRMNTEAFF.

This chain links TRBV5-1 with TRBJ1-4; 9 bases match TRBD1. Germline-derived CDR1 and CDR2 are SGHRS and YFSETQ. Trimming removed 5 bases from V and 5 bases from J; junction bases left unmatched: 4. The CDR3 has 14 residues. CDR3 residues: CASRTGTGNEKLFF. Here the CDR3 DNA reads TGCGCCAGCAGAACCGGGACAGGGAATGAAAAACTGTTTTTT.

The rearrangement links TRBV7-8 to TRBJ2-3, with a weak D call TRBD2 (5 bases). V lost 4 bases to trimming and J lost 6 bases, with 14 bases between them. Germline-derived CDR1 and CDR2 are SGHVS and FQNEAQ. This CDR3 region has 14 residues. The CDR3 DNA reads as TGTGCCAGCAGCTCCCTTCGTCCGGGGGATACGCAGTATTTT. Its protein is CASSSLRPGDTQYF.

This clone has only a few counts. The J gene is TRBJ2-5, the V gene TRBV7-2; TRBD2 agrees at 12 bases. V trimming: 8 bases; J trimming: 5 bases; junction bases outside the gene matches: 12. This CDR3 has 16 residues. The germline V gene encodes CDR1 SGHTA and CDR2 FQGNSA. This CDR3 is CASLRRLAGVGETQYF. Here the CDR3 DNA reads TGTGCCAGCCTACGCAGACTAGCGGGGGTAGGGGAGACCCAGTACTTC. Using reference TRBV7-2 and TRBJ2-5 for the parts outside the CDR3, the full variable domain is GAGVSQSPSNKVTEKGKDVELRCDPISGHTALYWYRQSLGQGLEFLIYFQGNSAPDKSGLPSDRFSAERTGGSVSTLTIQRTQQEDSAVYLCASLRRLAGVGETQYFGPGTRLLVL.

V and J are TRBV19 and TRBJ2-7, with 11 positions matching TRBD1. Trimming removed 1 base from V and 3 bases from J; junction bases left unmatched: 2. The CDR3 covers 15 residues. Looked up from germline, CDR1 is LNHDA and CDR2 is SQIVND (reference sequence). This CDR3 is CASSIGTGGLYEQYF. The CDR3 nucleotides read TGTGCCAGTAGTATAGGGACAGGGGGCCTCTACGAGCAGTACTTC. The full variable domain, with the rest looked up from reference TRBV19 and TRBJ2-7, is DGGITQSPKYLFRKEGQNVTLSCEQNLNHDAMYWYRQDPGQGLRLIYYSQIVNDFQKGDIAEGYSVSREKKESFPLTVTSAQKNPTAFYLCASSIGTGGLYEQYFGPGTRLTVT.

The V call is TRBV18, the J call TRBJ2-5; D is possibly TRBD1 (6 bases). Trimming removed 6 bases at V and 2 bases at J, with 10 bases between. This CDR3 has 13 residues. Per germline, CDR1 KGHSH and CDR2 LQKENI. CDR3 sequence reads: CASSGTLQETQYF. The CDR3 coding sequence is TGTGCCAGCTCGGGGACACTACAAGAGACCCAGTACTTC.

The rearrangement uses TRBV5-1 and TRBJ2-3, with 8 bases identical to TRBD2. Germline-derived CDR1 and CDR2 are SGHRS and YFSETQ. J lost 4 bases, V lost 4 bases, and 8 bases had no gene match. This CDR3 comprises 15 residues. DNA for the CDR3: TGCGCCAGCAGCCCTCGGACGGGAGGGTCAGATACGCAGTATTTT. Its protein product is CASSPRTGGSDTQYF.

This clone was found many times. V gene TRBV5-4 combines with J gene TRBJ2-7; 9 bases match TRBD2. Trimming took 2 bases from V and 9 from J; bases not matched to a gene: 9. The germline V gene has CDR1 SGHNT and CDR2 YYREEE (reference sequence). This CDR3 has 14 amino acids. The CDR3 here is CASSFGGAGGRQYF. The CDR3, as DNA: TGTGCCAGCAGCTTTGGCGGAGCGGGGGGACGGCAGTACTTC.

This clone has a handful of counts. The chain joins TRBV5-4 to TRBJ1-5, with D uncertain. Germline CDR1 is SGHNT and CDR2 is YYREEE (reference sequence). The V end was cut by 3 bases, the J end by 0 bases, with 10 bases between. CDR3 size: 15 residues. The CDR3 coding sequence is TGTGCCAGCAGCTCAGGACGAGATAGCAATCAGCCCCAGCATTTT. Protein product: CASSSGRDSNQPQHF.

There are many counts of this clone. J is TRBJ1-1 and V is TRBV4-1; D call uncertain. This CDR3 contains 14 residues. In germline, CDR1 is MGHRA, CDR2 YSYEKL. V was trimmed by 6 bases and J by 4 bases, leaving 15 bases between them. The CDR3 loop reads CASSGPLRGTEAFF. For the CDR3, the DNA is TGCGCCAGCAGTGGTCCCCTCAGAGGCACTGAAGCTTTCTTT.